This T cell receptor beta chain was recorded in a study of immune cell composition in non-small cell lung cancer. Normal lung was sampled as far from the tumour as possible, at least 3 cm. Data came from immunoSEQ multiplex PCR; TCRdb stores just in-frame clones and leaves some out. The data show 6,000 to 8,500 clones, roughly two thirds seen once. A remark on this clone: Antigen specificity is unknown.

Broader study findings: Around 75% of squamous and around 35% of adenocarcinoma cases had tumour-associated clones >0.5%. Dominant in vivo tumour-associated clones were not shown to share tumour-reactive sequences.

With 4 bases clipped from V and 6 bases from J, the junction kept 3 bases outside the gene matches. The germline V gene has CDR1 SQVTM and CDR2 ANQGSEA. This CDR3 has 12 amino acids. The sequence derives from a human donor with non-small cell lung cancer. The chain recombines TRBV29-1 with TRBJ2-3, with 8 positions matching TRBD1. The sample taken for sequencing was non-adjacent lung tissue. CDR3 amino acids: CSVVTGGDTQYF. The CDR3 DNA reads TGCAGCGTTGTCACAGGGGGGGATACGCAGTATTTT.